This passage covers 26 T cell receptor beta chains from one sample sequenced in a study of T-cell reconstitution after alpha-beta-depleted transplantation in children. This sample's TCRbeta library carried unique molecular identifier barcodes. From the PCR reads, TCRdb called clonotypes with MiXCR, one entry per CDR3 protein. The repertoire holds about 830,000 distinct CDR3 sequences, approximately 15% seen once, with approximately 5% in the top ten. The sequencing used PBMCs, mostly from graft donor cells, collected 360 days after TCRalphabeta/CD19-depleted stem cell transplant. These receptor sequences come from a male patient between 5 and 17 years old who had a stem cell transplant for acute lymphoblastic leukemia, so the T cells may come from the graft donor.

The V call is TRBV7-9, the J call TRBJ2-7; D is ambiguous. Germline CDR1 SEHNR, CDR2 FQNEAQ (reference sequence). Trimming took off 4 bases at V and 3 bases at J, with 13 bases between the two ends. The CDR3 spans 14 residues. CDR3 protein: CASSSDGQSYEQYF. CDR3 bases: TGTGCCAGCAGCTCGGATGGGCAGAGCTACGAGCAGTACTTC.

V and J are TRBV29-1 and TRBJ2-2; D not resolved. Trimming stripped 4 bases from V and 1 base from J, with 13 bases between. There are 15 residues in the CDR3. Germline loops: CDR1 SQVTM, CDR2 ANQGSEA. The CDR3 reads CSVGYSHENTGELFF. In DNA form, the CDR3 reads TGCAGCGTTGGTTACAGCCATGAGAACACCGGGGAGCTGTTTTTT.

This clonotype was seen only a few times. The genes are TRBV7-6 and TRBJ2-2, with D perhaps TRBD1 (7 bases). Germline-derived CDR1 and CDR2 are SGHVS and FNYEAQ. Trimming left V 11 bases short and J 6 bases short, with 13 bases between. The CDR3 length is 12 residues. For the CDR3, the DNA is TGTGCCGGGAGGCAGGGGGCCGGGGAGCTGTTTTTT. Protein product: CAGRQGAGELFF.

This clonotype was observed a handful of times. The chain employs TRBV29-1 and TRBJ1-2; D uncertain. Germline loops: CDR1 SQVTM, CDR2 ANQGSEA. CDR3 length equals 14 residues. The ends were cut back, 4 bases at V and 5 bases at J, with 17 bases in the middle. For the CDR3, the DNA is TGCAGCGTTGCGAATAGAGGGTCTCCATATGGCTACACCTTC. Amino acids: CSVANRGSPYGYTF.

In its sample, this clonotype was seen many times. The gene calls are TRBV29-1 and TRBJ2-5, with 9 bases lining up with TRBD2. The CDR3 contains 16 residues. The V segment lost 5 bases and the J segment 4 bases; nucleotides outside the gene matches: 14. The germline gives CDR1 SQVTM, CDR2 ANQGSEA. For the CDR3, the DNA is TGCAGCGTTAAAATCCTCCGTAGCGGGAGAGGAGAGACCCAGTACTTC. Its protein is CSVKILRSGRGETQYF.

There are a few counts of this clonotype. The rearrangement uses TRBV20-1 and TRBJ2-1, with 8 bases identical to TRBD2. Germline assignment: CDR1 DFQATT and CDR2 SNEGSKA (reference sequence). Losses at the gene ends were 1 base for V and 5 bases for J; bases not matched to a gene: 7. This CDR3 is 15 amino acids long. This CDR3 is CSARGDGRVNNEQFF. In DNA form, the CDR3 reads TGCAGTGCTAGAGGGGACGGGAGGGTAAACAATGAGCAGTTCTTC.

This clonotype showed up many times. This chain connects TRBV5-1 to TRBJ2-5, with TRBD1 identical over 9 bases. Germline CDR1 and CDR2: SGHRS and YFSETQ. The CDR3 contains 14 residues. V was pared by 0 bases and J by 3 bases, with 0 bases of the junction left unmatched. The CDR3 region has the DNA TGCGCCAGCAGCTTGGGGGACAGGGAAGAGACCCAGTACTTC. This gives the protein CASSLGDREETQYF.

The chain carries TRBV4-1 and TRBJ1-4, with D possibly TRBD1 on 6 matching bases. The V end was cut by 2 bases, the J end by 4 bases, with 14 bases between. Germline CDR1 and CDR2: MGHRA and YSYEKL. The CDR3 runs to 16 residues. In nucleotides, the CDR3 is TGCGCCAGCAGCCAACCCCCTGGACAGCTTAATGAAAAACTGTTTTTT. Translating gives CASSQPPGQLNEKLFF.

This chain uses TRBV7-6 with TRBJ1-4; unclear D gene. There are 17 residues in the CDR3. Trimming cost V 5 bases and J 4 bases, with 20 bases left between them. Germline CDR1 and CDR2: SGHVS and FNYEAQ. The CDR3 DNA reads TGTGCCAGCAGCCCTCGGTGGCAGGCCTCAAGTAATGAAAAACTGTTTTTT. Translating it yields CASSPRWQASSNEKLFF. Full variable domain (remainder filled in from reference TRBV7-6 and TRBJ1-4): GAGVSQSPRYKVTKRGQDVALRCDPISGHVSLYWYRQALGQGPEFLTYFNYEAQQDKSGLPNDRFSAERPEGSISTLTIQRTEQRDSAMYRCASSPRWQASSNEKLFFGSGTQLSVL.

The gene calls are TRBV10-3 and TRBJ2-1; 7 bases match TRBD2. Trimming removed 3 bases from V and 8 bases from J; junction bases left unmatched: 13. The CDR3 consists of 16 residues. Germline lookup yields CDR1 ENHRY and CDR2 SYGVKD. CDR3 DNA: TGTGCCATCAGTGATTGGGGGAGGGCCCGGGGGGATGAGCAGTTCTTC. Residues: CAISDWGRARGDEQFF.

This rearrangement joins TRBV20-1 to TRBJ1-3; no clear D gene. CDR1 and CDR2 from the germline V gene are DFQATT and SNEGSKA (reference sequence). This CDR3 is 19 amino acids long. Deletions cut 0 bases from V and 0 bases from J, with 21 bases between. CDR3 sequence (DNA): TGCAGTGCTAGAGATCTGGAGGGCTCCCACCTCAGCTCTGGAAACACCATATATTTT. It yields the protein CSARDLEGSHLSSGNTIYF.

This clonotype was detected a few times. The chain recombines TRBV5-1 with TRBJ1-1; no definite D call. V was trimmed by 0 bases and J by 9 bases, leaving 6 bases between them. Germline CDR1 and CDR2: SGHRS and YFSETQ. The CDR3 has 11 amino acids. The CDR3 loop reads CASSLGQKAFF. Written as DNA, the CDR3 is TGCGCCAGCAGCTTGGGGCAGAAAGCTTTCTTT.

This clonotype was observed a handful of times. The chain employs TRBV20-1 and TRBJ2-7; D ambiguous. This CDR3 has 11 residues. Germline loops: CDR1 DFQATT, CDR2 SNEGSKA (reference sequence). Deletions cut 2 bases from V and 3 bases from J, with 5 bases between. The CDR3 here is CSARSVYEQYF. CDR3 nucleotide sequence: TGCAGTGCTAGATCAGTCTACGAGCAGTACTTC.

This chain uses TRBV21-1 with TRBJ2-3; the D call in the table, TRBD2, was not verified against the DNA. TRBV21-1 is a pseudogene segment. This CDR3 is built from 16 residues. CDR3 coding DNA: TGTGCCAGCAGCAAAGATCACAGCGGGGGCACAGATACGCAGTATTTT. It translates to CASSKDHSGGTDTQYF.

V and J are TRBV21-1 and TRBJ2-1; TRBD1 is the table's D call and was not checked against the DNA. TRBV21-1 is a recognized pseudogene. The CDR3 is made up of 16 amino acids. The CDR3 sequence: CASSTRDTRYYNEQFF. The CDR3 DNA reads TGTGCCAGCAGCACCCGGGACACCCGATACTACAATGAGCAGTTCTTC.

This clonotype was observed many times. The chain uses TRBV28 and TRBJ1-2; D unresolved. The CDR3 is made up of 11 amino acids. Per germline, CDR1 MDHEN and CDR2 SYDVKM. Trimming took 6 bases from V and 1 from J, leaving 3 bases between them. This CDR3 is CASRFNYGYTF. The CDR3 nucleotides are TGTGCCAGCAGATTTAACTATGGCTACACCTTC.

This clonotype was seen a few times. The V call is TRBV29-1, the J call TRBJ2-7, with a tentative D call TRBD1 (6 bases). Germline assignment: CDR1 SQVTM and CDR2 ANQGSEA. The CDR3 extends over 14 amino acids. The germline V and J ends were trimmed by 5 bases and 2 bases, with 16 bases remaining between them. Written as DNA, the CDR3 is TGCAGCGTTACCCCAGGGGCCCGGGCCTACGAGCAGTACTTC. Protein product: CSVTPGARAYEQYF.

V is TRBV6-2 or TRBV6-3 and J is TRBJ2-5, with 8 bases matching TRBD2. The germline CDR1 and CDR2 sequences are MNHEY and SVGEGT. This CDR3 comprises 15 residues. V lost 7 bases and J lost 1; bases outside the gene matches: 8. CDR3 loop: CASTKPSGPQETQYF. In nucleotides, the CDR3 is TGTGCCAGCACCAAGCCTAGCGGGCCCCAAGAGACCCAGTACTTC.

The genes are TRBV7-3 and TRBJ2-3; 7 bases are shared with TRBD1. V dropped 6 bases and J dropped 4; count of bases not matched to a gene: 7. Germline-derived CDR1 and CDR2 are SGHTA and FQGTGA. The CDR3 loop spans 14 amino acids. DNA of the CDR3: TGTGCCAGCAGTTCACAAACAGGGGCAGATACGCAGTATTTT. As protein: CASSSQTGADTQYF.

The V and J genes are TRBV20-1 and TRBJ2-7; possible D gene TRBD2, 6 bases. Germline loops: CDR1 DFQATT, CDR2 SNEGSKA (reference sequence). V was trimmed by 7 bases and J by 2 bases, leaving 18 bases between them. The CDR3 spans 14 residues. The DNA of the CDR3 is TGCAGTGTGACGCCTAGCGACCGCCCCTACGAGCAGTACTTC. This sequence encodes CSVTPSDRPYEQYF.

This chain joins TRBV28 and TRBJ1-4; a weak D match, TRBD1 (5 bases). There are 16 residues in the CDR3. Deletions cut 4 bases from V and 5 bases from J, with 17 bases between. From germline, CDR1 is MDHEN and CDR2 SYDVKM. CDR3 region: CASSSPFGGSNEKLFF. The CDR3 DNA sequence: TGTGCCAGCAGTTCTCCCTTCGGGGGGTCCAATGAAAAACTGTTTTTT.

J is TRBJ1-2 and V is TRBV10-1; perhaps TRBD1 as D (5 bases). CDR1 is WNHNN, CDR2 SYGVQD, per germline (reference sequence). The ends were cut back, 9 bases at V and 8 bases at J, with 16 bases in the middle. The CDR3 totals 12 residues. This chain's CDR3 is CASSPGPIGYTF. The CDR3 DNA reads TGCGCCAGTAGCCCGGGACCTATAGGCTACACCTTC.

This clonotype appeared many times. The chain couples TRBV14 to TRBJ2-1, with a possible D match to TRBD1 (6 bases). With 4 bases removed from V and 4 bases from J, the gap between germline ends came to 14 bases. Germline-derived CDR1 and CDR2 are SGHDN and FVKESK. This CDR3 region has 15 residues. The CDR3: CASSLDRLPYNEQFF. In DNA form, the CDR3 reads TGTGCCAGCAGCCTCGACAGGCTACCGTACAATGAGCAGTTCTTC.

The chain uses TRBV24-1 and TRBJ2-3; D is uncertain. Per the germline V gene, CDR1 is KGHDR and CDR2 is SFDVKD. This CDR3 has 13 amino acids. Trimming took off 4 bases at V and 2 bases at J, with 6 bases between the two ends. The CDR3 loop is CATSDVPTDTQYF. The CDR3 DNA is TGTGCCACCAGTGACGTTCCCACAGATACGCAGTATTTT.

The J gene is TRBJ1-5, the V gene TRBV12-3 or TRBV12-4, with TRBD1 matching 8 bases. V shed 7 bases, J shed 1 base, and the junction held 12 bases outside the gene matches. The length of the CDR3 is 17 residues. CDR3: CASTKGQGESSNQPQHF. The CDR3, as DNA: TGTGCCAGCACTAAAGGACAGGGCGAATCAAGCAATCAGCCCCAGCATTTT.

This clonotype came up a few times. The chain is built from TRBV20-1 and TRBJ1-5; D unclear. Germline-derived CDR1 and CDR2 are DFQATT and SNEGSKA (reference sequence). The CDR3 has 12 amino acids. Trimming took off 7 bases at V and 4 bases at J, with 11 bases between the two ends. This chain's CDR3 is CSVRVFNQPQHF. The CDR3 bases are TGCAGTGTCCGAGTTTTTAATCAGCCCCAGCATTTT.